This TCR beta chain was obtained from a study of blood T cell repertoires in COVID-19. Profiling relied on immunoSEQ multiplex PCR, and the TCRdb table lists in-frame clones only, not all of them. Among 330,000 or so clones listed, more than 85% were seen once. The source is a woman aged 30 to 39 who had recovered from COVID-19. The material sequenced was PBMCs or T cells enriched from blood (not recorded which).

DNA for the CDR3: TGCGCCAGCAGCCAGTTAGGAGGGGGCTGGCCACCGTCCTACGAGCAGTACTTC. Translation: CASSQLGGGWPPSYEQYF. The rearrangement joins TRBV4-1 to TRBJ2-7, with TRBD1 as a possible D gene (7 bases). Germline V gene lookup returns CDR1 MGHRA and CDR2 YSYEKL. V was shortened by 3 bases and J by 1 base, with 22 bases between the two germline ends. There are 18 residues in the CDR3.